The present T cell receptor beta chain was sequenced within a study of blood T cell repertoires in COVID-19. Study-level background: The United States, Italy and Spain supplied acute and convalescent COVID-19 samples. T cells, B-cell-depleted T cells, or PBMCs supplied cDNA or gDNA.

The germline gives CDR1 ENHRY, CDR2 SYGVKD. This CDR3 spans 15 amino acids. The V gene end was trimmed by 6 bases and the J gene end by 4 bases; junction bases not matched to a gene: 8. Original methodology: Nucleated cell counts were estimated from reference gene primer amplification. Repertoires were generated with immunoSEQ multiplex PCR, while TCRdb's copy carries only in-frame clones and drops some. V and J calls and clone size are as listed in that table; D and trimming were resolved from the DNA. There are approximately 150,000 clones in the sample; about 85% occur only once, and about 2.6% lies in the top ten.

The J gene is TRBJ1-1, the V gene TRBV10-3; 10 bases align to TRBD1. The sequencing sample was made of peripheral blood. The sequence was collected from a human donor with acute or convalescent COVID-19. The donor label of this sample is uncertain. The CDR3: CAISPAGQGSTEAFF. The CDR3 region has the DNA TGTGCCATCAGCCCTGCGGGACAGGGGAGCACTGAAGCTTTCTTT.